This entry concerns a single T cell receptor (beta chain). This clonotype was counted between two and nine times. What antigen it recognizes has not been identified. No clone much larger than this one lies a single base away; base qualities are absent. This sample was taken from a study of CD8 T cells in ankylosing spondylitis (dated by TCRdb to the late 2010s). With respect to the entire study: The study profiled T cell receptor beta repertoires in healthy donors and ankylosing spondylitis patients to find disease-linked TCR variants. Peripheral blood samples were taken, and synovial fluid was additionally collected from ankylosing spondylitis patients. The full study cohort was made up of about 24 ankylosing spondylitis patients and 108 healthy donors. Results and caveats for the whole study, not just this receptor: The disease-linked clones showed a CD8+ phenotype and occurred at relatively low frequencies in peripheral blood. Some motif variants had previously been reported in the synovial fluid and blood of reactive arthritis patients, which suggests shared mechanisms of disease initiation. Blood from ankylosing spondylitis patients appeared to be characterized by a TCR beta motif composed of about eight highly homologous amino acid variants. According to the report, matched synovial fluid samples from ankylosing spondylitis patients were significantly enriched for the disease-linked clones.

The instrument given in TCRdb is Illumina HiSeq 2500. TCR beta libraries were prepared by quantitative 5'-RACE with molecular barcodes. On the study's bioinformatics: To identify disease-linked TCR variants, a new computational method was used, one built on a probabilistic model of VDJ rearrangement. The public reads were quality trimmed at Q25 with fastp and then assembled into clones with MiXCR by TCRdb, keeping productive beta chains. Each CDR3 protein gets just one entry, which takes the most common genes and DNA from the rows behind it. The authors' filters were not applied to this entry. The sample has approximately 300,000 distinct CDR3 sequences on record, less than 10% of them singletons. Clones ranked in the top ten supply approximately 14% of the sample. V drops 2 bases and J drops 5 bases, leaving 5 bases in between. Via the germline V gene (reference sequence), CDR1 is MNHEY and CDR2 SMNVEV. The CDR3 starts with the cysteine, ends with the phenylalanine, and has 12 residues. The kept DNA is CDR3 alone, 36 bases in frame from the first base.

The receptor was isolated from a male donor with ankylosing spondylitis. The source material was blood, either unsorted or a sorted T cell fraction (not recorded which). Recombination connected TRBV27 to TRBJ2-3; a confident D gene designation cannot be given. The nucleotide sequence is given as TGTGCCAGCAGTTTACATAGAGATACGCAGTATTTT. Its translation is CASSLHRDTQYF.